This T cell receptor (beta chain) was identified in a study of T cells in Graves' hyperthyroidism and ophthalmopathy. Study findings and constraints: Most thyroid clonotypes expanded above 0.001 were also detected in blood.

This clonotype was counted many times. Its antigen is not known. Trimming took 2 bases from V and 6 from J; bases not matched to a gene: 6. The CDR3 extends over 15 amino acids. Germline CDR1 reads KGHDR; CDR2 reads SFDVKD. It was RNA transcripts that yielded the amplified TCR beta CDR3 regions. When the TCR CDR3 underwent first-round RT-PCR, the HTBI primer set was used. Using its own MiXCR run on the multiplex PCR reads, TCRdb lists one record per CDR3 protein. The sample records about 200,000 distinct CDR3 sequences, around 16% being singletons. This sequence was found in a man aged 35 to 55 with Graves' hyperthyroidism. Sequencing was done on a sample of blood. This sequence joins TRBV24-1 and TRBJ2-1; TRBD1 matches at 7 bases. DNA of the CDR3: TGTGCCACCAGTGATTCCAGACAGGGAATCAATGAGCAGTTCTTC. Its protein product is CATSDSRQGINEQFF.